The sequence of this TCR beta chain was determined in a study of blood T cell repertoires in COVID-19. In the original workflow: Amplification of reference gene primers provided the estimated nucleated cell counts. TCRdb's table, derived via immunoSEQ multiplex PCR, lists solely in-frame clones and lacks some. V, J and clone size derive from that table, while D and trimming were established from the DNA sequence. The repertoire holds roughly 4,900 clones, with approximately 73% as singletons. V lost 6 bases, J lost 4 bases, and 7 bases stayed unmatched. The CDR3 has 14 amino acids. From germline, CDR1 is MNHEY and CDR2 SVGEGT.

The chain combines TRBV6-2 or TRBV6-3 with TRBJ1-2; 8 bases match TRBD1. The TCR originated in a human donor in a cohort sampled during active COVID-19. Sequencing was carried out using peripheral blood. CDR3 nucleotides: TGTGCCAGCAGCCACAGGGGGGCCATCTATGGCTACACCTTC. Translating gives CASSHRGAIYGYTF.